Listed here are 6 T cell receptor beta chains from one sample, sequenced in a study of shared clonotypes between healthy human individuals. Only in-frame clones appear in the TCRdb table, and some are missing; sequencing was by immunoSEQ multiplex PCR. Of under 750,000 clones listed, just under 75% are singletons. The sequencing input was memory CD4+ T cells sorted from blood. Subset noted: CD45RA-negative fraction. All receptors derive from a woman aged 25 to 39 in good health.

The table lists this clone with a count of one. The chain recombines TRBV7-9 with TRBJ2-5; 7 bases are shared with TRBD2. Germline CDR1 and CDR2: SEHNR and FQNEAQ (reference sequence). V was pared by 4 bases and J by 5 bases, with 13 bases of the junction left unmatched. The CDR3 extends over 16 amino acids. CDR3 sequence (DNA): TGTGCCAGCAGCTCCGGGGGTGCGGGAGCGTACGAGACCCAGTACTTC. The encoded protein is CASSSGGAGAYETQYF.

The V call is TRBV15, the J call TRBJ1-5, with D hard to call. CDR1 is LNHNV, CDR2 YYDKDF, per germline (reference sequence). V lost 2 bases to trimming and J lost 0 bases, with 8 bases between them. This CDR3 contains 15 residues. The CDR3 region has the DNA TGTGCCACCAGCAGATTAGGTCATAGCAATCAGCCCCAGCATTTT. It is translated as CATSRLGHSNQPQHF.

J is TRBJ2-1 and V is TRBV6-6, with TRBD2 matching 12 bases. The CDR3 covers 15 residues. Germline V gene data show CDR1 as MNHNY and CDR2 as SVGAGI (reference sequence). The V segment lost 6 bases and the J segment 5 bases; nucleotides outside the gene matches: 5. The CDR3 region is CASSTTSGSNNEQFF. The CDR3 DNA sequence: TGTGCCAGCAGCACGACTAGCGGGAGTAACAATGAGCAGTTCTTC.

This chain links TRBV18 with TRBJ1-2, with TRBD1 identical over 8 bases. This CDR3 is built from 13 residues. Trimming at V came to 3 bases and at J to 8 bases, leaving 5 bases not matched to a gene. CDR1 KGHSH and CDR2 LQKENI come from the germline V gene. In nucleotides, the CDR3 is TGTGCCAGCTCACCGTCGGACAGGGAAGGCTACACCTTC. It translates to CASSPSDREGYTF.

This clone has a handful of counts. The DNA of the CDR3 is TGTGCCAGCAGCCCAGGAGGTATCGGGGGGGTCGAGCAGTTCTTC. This sequence encodes CASSPGGIGGVEQFF. V usage is TRBV7-9 and J usage is TRBJ2-1, with TRBD2 matching over 8 bases. The CDR3 covers 15 residues. The V gene end was trimmed by 5 bases and the J gene end by 10 bases; junction bases not matched to a gene: 13. The germline V gene encodes CDR1 SEHNR and CDR2 FQNEAQ (reference sequence).

The rearrangement joins TRBV28 to TRBJ2-7; TRBD2 is a possible D gene (5 bases). The germline V and J ends were trimmed by 1 base and 2 bases, with 12 bases remaining between them. CDR1 and CDR2 from the germline V gene are MDHEN and SYDVKM. This CDR3 region has 15 residues. CDR3 DNA sequence: TGTGCCAGCAGTTTATTGCCTCTCGGGGCCTACGAGCAGTACTTC. Its protein is CASSLLPLGAYEQYF. The variable domain in full, completed from reference TRBV28 and TRBJ2-7, reads DVKVTQSSRYLVKRTGEKVFLECVQDMDHENMFWYRQDPGLGLRLIYFSYDVKMKEKGDIPEGYSVSREKKERFSLILESASTNQTSMYLCASSLLPLGAYEQYFGPGTRLTVT.